The subject of this entry is one T cell receptor beta chain. The antigen is not known. The immunoSEQ assay was v3.0, run at survey level. Using immunoSEQ multiplex PCR, the repertoire was profiled, and TCRdb retains in-frame clones only, with some absent. The sample shows 25,000 to 35,000 clones, around 90% of them seen only once. The data were obtained in a study of long-term antiretroviral therapy in people with HIV. Study findings and constraints: Pre-ART expanded TRB clones stayed dominant throughout, though often decreasing after ART. Diversity measured after ART increased yet remained under transplant donor controls.

Per germline, CDR1 LGHNA and CDR2 YNFKEQ. The CDR3 length is 12 residues. Trimming shortened V by 3 bases and J by 2 bases, and 4 bases separated the two germline ends. Treatment locations for all participants with HIV were in the United States. The V and J genes are TRBV4-2 and TRBJ1-2; D is ambiguous. Sequenced here: unsorted PBMCs, sampled 1.8 years after starting antiretroviral therapy. The TCR was taken from a woman younger than 30 with HIV. Here the CDR3 reads CASSQGNYGYTF. DNA of the CDR3: TGTGCCAGCAGCCAGGGAAACTATGGCTACACCTTC.